This T cell receptor beta chain appears in the sequencing data of a study of sequential checkpoint blockade in melanoma (dated by TCRdb to about 2019). Context from the whole study: Patients were randomized 1:1 to first-line nivolumab followed by ipilimumab (arm A) or ipilimumab followed by nivolumab (arm B). Both trial sequences were followed by maintenance nivolumab.

This clone was seen only once. Its antigen is currently not known. No base-level quality is on record; no much larger clone is a single base apart. Points the paper makes about the study in general: Validation of the response-prediction model combining TCR metrics and mutation burden is needed in larger, independent patient cohorts.

What this sample's treatment or condition label stands for: randomized to nivolumab then ipilimumab (arm A) or the reverse (arm B). None of the trial patients had been given prior DNA-damaging chemotherapy. Thawed PBMCs were sorted on a FACS Aria II flow cytometer to isolate live CD3+CD8+ cells negative for CD19 and CD56. Samples came from patients with melanoma in CheckMate 064, a randomized, open-label phase II trial of sequential checkpoint blockade. Peripheral blood mononuclear cells were collected by leukapheresis, purified using Ficoll-Paque, and frozen in human serum containing about 10% DMSO. Purity of sorted blood CD3+CD8+ cells was verified at >95% immediately after sorting, followed by DNA extraction. Clipping removes 6 bases from V and 4 bases from J, with 4 as the unmatched junction base count. According to the germline V gene, CDR1 reads MNHEY and CDR2 reads SVGAGI. Its CDR3 holds 13 amino acids, cysteine through phenylalanine. CDR3 DNA only is kept here, 39 bases in frame from base 1.

The immunoSEQ Assay was used to immunosequence TCRbeta CDR3 regions from genomic DNA. Prior to high-throughput sequencing, genomic DNA was amplified by bias-controlled multiplex PCR. For the original study's pipeline: To quantify the absolute abundance of each unique TCRbeta CDR3 region, the sequences were collapsed and filtered. Clonality, defined as 1 minus Pielou's evenness, was calculated using only productive rearrangements. A previously published method was used to identify clones whose frequencies were significantly greater in on-treatment samples than in baseline samples. TCRdb re-hosts the immuneACCESS table, in-frame sequences only. Its copies lack some clones; in the studies checked, an unresolved V gene accounts for under half of them, and the cause for the rest is not known. V, J and clone size were drawn from that table, and D and trimming were deduced from the DNA. For this sample the table gives some 30,000 clones, of which 65% to 90% were detected only once. The ten most abundant clones make up roughly 20% of the sample.

The receptor was isolated from a human donor with melanoma. The source was CD8+ T cells sorted from blood (inferred from file names), collected from a patient given nivolumab and ipilimumab in sequence. The sequence joins TRBV6-5 to TRBJ1-2, with 8 bases matching TRBD1. The DNA sequence reads TGTGCCAGCAGCCTCGACAGGGGCTATGGCTACACCTTC. Its protein product is CASSLDRGYGYTF.